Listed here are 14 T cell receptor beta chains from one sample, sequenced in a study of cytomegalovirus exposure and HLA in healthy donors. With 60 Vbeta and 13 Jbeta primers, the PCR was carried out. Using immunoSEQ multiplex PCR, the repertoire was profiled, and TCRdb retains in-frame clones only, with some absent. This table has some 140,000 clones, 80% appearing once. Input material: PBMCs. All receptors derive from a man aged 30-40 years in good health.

CDR3 protein: CASSPKTGIEITSTDTQYF. Here the CDR3 DNA reads TGTGCCAGCAGCCCCAAGACAGGGATTGAAATCACGAGCACAGATACGCAGTATTTT. This chain joins TRBV7-9 and TRBJ2-3; 7 bases are shared with TRBD1. The ends lost 5 bases at V and 0 bases at J; junction bases unmatched: 17. This CDR3 comprises 19 residues. CDR1 SEHNR and CDR2 FQNEAQ come from the germline V gene (reference sequence).

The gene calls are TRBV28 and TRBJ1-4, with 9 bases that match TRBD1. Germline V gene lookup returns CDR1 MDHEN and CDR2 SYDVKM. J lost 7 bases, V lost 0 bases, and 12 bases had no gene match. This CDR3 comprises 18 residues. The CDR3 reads CASSLWGRWGTGLEKLFF. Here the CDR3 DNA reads TGTGCCAGCAGTTTATGGGGTAGATGGGGGACAGGGCTTGAAAAACTGTTTTTT.

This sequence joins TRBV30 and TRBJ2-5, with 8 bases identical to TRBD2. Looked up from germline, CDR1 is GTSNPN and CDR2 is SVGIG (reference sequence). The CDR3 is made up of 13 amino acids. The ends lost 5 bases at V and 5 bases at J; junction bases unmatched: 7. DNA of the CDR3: TGTGCCTGGGGAGCGGGAGTGCGGGAGACCCAGTACTTC. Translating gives CAWGAGVRETQYF. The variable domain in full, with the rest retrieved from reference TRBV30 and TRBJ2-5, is SQTIHQWPATLVQPVGSPLSLECTVEGTSNPNLYWYRQAAGRGLQLLFYSVGIGQISSEVPQNLSASRPQDRQFILSSKKLLLSDSGFYLCAWGAGVRETQYFGPGTRLLVL.

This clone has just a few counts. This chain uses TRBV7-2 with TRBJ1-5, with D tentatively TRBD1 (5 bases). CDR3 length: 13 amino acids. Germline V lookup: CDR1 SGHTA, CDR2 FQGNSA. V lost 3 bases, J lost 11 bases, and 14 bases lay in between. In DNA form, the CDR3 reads TGTGCCAGCAGCTTGTCCCAGGGTAAGTCCCAGCATTTT. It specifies CASSLSQGKSQHF.

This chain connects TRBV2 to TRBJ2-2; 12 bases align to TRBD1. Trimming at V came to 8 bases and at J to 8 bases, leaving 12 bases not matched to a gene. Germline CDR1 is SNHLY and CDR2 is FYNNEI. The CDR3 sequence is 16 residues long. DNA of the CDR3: TGTGCCAGCCGCACGGGGACAGGGGGCGGATGGGGGGAGCTGTTTTTT. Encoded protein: CASRTGTGGGWGELFF.

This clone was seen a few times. CDR3 bases: TGTGCCAGCAGCCGGGCTGGGGGGGGCGGGGGCACAGATACGCAGTATTTT. Protein sequence: CASSRAGGGGGTDTQYF. The rearrangement links TRBV7-2 to TRBJ2-3, with D perhaps matching TRBD2 (7 bases). The CDR3 runs to 17 residues. With 5 bases removed from V and 1 base from J, the gap between germline ends came to 19 bases. Germline V gives CDR1 SGHTA, CDR2 FQGNSA. The entire variable domain, with the rest obtained from reference TRBV7-2 and TRBJ2-3, is as follows: GAGVSQSPSNKVTEKGKDVELRCDPISGHTALYWYRQSLGQGLEFLIYFQGNSAPDKSGLPSDRFSAERTGGSVSTLTIQRTQQEDSAVYLCASSRAGGGGGTDTQYFGPGTRLTVL.

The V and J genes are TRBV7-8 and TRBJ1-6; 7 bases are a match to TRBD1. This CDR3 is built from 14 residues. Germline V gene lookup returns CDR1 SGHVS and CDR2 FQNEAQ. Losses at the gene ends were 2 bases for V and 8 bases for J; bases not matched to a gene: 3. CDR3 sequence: CASSLQGVYSPLHF. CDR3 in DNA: TGTGCCAGCAGCTTACAGGGGGTTTATTCACCCCTCCACTTT.

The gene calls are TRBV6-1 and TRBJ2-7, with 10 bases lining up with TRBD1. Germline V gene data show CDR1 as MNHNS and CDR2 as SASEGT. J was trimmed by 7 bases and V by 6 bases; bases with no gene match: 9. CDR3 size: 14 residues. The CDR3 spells CASSTGQGLWEQYF. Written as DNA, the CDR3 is TGTGCCAGCAGCACGGGACAGGGGCTGTGGGAGCAGTACTTC.

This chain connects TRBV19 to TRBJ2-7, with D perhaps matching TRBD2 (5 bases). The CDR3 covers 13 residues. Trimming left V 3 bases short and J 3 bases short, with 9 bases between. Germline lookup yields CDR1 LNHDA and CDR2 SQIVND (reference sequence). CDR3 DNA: TGTGCCAGTAGTATTAAAGGACTCTACGAGCAGTACTTC. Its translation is CASSIKGLYEQYF.

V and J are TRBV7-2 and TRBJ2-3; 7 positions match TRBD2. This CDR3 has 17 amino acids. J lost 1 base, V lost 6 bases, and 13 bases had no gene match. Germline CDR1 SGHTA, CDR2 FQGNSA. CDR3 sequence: CASRRPGSGDGTDTQYF. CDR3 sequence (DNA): TGTGCCAGCAGACGCCCGGGGAGCGGGGATGGCACAGATACGCAGTATTTT.

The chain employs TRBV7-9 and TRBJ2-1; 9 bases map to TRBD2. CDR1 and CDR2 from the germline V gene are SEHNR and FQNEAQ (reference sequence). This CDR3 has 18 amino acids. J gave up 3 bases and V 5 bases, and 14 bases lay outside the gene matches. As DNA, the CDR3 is TGTGCCAGCAGCCCGGTGAATAGCGGGAGAGTTTTCTACAATGAGCAGTTCTTC. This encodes CASSPVNSGRVFYNEQFF.

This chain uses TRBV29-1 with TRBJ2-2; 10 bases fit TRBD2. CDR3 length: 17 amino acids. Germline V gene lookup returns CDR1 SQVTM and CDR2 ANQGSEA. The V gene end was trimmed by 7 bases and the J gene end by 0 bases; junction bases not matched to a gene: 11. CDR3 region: CSAQPRTSGPNTGELFF. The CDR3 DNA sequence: TGCAGCGCACAACCCCGGACTAGCGGACCGAACACCGGGGAGCTGTTTTTT.

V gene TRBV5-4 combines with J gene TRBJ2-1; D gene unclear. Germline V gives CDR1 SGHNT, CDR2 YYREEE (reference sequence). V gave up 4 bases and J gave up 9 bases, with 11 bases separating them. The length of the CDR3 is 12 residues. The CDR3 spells CASSPAVGEQFF. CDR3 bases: TGTGCCAGCAGCCCGGCGGTGGGTGAGCAGTTCTTC.

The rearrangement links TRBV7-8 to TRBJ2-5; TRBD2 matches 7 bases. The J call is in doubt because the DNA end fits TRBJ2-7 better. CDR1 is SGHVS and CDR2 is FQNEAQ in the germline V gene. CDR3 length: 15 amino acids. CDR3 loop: CASSLSASGPYEQYF. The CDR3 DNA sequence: TGTGCCAGCAGCTTATCGGCTAGCGGTCCCTACGAGCAGTACTTC.